The sequence of this T cell receptor beta chain was determined in a study of response to subunit inactivated influenza vaccine. Regarding the study as a whole: Authors proposed each seasonal influenza vaccination draws in few new T cells.

The CDR3 length is 14 residues. CDR1 SGHRS and CDR2 YFSETQ come from the germline V gene. V gave up 2 bases and J gave up 3 bases, with 12 bases separating them. TCRdb reprocessed the RT-PCR reads with MiXCR, giving one entry per CDR3 protein. Here the sample spans fewer than 700,000 distinct CDR3 sequences, 10% to 15% being singletons. Concerning this clonotype itself: Its antigen is unidentified.

This rearrangement joins TRBV5-1 to TRBJ2-7; a weak D match, TRBD1 (6 bases). The source was PBMCs from blood, collected 40 to 50 days after vaccination. The sequence was obtained from a man aged 50 or older who received an inactivated influenza vaccine. The CDR3 bases are TGCGCCAGCAGCTTAACAGGGAACGGCTACGAGCAGTACTTC. It codes for CASSLTGNGYEQYF.